This T cell receptor (beta chain) was sequenced for a study of PD-1 blockade in classical Hodgkin lymphoma. General study findings and limits: Repertoire difference causes, possibly disease activity or prior therapy, remain undefined. Lower baseline TCR diversity marked trial partial responders and progressors.

The CDR3 has 14 amino acids. CDR1 is SQVTM and CDR2 is ANQGSEA in the germline V gene. V lost 2 bases to trimming and J lost 5 bases, with 12 bases between them. The time point: cycle 4 day 1 (C4D1), after more than 5 weeks of nivolumab. All the patients suffered relapse after autologous stem cell transplantation, and brentuximab vedotin exposure differed. Concerning this clone: What it binds is unknown.

TCRdb's table, derived via immunoSEQ multiplex PCR, lists solely in-frame clones and lacks some. The repertoire includes over 75,000 clones, 90% of them detected once, and around 3% sits in the top ten. Here the sequenced sample was peripheral blood mononuclear cells (PBMCs), taken before the fourth cycle of nivolumab. This TCR was sampled from a human donor with classical Hodgkin lymphoma. The chain employs TRBV29-1 and TRBJ2-2; D is possibly TRBD2 (6 bases). CDR3 residues: CSVENTRGTGELFF. The CDR3 DNA follows: TGCAGCGTTGAAAATACCCGGGGGACCGGGGAGCTGTTTTTT.